The 19 T cell receptor beta chains in this list originate from one sample, sequenced in a study of blood T cell repertoires in COVID-19. Using immunoSEQ multiplex PCR, the repertoire was profiled, and TCRdb retains in-frame clones only, with some absent. The sample lists around 100,000 clones, about 89% occurring once. Sequenced input: peripheral blood. The origin of the receptors is a middle-aged man with active COVID-19.

The rearrangement joins TRBV5-4 to TRBJ2-2; 8 bases align to TRBD1. CDR3 size: 17 residues. After removal of 3 bases from V and 5 bases from J, the junction contained 12 bases not matched to a gene. Germline values: CDR1 SGHNT, CDR2 YYREEE (reference sequence). DNA for the CDR3: TGTGCCAGCAGCTCAGGGGCCAGGGGGCTATATACCGGGGAGCTGTTTTTT. Amino acids: CASSSGARGLYTGELFF.

V gene TRBV18 combines with J gene TRBJ2-7; TRBD1 matches 9 bases. The trim removed 2 bases at V and 7 bases at J, leaving 3 bases unmatched. The CDR3 has 13 amino acids. From germline, CDR1 is KGHSH and CDR2 LQKENI. In DNA, the CDR3 is TGTGCCAGCTCACCAGGGACAGGGCGGGAGCAGTACTTC. Translated: CASSPGTGREQYF.

CDR3 in amino acids: CASNGLAQDEQFF. Written as DNA, the CDR3 is TGTGCCAGCAATGGGTTGGCCCAGGATGAGCAGTTCTTC. V gene TRBV11-2 combines with J gene TRBJ2-1; D gene ambiguous. Between the trimmed V and J ends, which lost 7 bases and 8 bases, there was a span of 15 bases. This CDR3 has 13 residues. The germline V gene has CDR1 SGHAT and CDR2 FQNNGV.

This chain joins TRBV6-2 or TRBV6-3 and TRBJ2-1, with D tentatively TRBD1 (6 bases). Deletions cut 0 bases from V and 9 bases from J, with 9 bases between. The germline CDR1 and CDR2 sequences are MNHEY and SVGEGT. The CDR3 length is 13 residues. The chain's CDR3 is CASSYSTGSEQFF. The CDR3 nucleotides read TGTGCCAGCAGTTACTCCACAGGGTCTGAGCAGTTCTTC.

This rearrangement joins TRBV29-1 to TRBJ1-1; D unclear. V lost 7 bases and J 0 bases, leaving 12 bases between the germline ends. CDR3 length: 13 amino acids. CDR1 and CDR2 from the germline V gene are SQVTM and ANQGSEA. The CDR3 reads CSARDFMNTEAFF. DNA of the CDR3: TGCAGCGCCCGAGATTTTATGAACACTGAAGCTTTCTTT. Using reference TRBV29-1 and TRBJ1-1 for the parts outside the CDR3, the full variable domain is SAVISQKPSRDICQRGTSLTIQCQVDSQVTMMFWYRQQPGQSLTLIATANQGSEATYESGFVIDKFPISRPNLTFSTLTVSNMSPEDSSIYLCSARDFMNTEAFFGQGTRLTVV.

This rearrangement joins TRBV7-9 to TRBJ1-6; 9 bases map to TRBD1. The length of the CDR3 is 16 residues. The V gene's germline CDR1 is SEHNR and CDR2 FQNEAQ (reference sequence). The V gene end was trimmed by 5 bases and the J gene end by 11 bases; junction bases not matched to a gene: 13. The CDR3 region is CASSDRSGQGRAPLHF. In nucleotides, the CDR3 is TGTGCCAGCAGCGATCGTTCGGGACAGGGTCGGGCACCCCTCCACTTT.

The rearrangement joins TRBV5-1 to TRBJ2-5; maybe TRBD2 (6 bases). V was trimmed by 0 bases and J by 1 base, leaving 13 bases between them. CDR1 is SGHRS and CDR2 is YFSETQ in the germline V gene. This CDR3 is 16 amino acids long. For the CDR3, the DNA is TGCGCCAGCAGCTTGGCTGGCGGGAAGGGCCAAGAGACCCAGTACTTC. Amino acid sequence: CASSLAGGKGQETQYF.

The chain combines TRBV15 with TRBJ1-4, with 10 bases aligning to TRBD1. J was trimmed by 2 bases and V by 3 bases; bases with no gene match: 6. The CDR3 spans 17 residues. Germline values: CDR1 LNHNV, CDR2 YYDKDF (reference sequence). The CDR3 spells CATSRGRQGATNEKLFF. CDR3 nucleotides: TGTGCCACCAGCAGGGGTCGACAGGGGGCCACTAATGAAAAACTGTTTTTT.

This CDR3 is CASSLARDTDTQYF. The CDR3 nucleotides read TGCGCCAGCAGCTTGGCCCGCGACACAGATACGCAGTATTTT. This rearrangement joins TRBV5-1 to TRBJ2-3; D is unresolved. V was shortened by 0 bases and J by 2 bases, with 7 bases between the two germline ends. CDR3 length: 14 residues. Germline CDR1 is SGHRS and CDR2 is YFSETQ.

V gene TRBV7-9 combines with J gene TRBJ2-3; tentatively, D is TRBD1 (5 bases). Between the trimmed V and J ends, which lost 2 bases and 4 bases, there was a span of 13 bases. CDR1 is SEHNR, CDR2 FQNEAQ, per germline (reference sequence). The CDR3 length is 15 residues. This chain's CDR3 is CASSLIGEPPDTQYF. DNA for the CDR3: TGTGCCAGCAGCTTAATAGGGGAACCCCCAGATACGCAGTATTTT.

V gene TRBV7-2 combines with J gene TRBJ2-1; TRBD2 matches 8 bases. The ends lost 1 base at V and 4 bases at J; junction bases unmatched: 6. The CDR3 runs to 16 residues. Germline loops: CDR1 SGHTA, CDR2 FQGNSA. This chain's CDR3 is CASSLGGSGAYNEQFF. The CDR3 nucleotides read TGTGCCAGCAGCTTAGGGGGTAGCGGGGCTTACAATGAGCAGTTCTTC. The entire variable domain, with the rest obtained from reference TRBV7-2 and TRBJ2-1, is as follows: GAGVSQSPSNKVTEKGKDVELRCDPISGHTALYWYRQSLGQGLEFLIYFQGNSAPDKSGLPSDRFSAERTGGSVSTLTIQRTQQEDSAVYLCASSLGGSGAYNEQFFGPGTRLTVL.

The rearrangement uses TRBV3-1 (or the pseudogene TRBV3-2) and TRBJ2-1; 8 bases match TRBD1. This CDR3 contains 14 residues. The V gene end was trimmed by 1 base and the J gene end by 5 bases; junction bases not matched to a gene: 1. In germline, CDR1 is LGHDT, CDR2 YNNKEL (reference sequence). The CDR3 DNA sequence: TGTGCCAGCAGCCAAGGACAGGGGAACAATGAGCAGTTCTTC. Its translation is CASSQGQGNNEQFF.

CDR3 amino acids: CASSEGAGGGRQPQHF. CDR3 DNA: TGTGCCAGCAGTGAAGGGGCAGGGGGCGGACGTCAGCCCCAGCATTTT. The chain couples TRBV6-1 to TRBJ1-5; 8 bases fit TRBD1. There are 16 residues in the CDR3. In germline, CDR1 is MNHNS, CDR2 SASEGT. V was clipped by 1 base and J by 6 bases; unmatched bases: 8.

The gene calls are TRBV9 and TRBJ2-1; 10 bases map to TRBD1. Germline trimming cut 3 bases from V and 9 bases from J; bases unmatched to any gene: 12. This CDR3 is 16 amino acids long. CDR1 is SGDLS, CDR2 YYNGEE, per germline. The CDR3, as DNA: TGTGCCAGCAGCGGGAGAGGGACAGGGGTTTCTGGTGAGCAGTTCTTC. It translates to CASSGRGTGVSGEQFF.

There are a few counts of this clone. This chain connects TRBV10-2 to TRBJ2-7; D is unresolved. From germline, CDR1 is WSHSY and CDR2 SAAADI. This CDR3 comprises 12 residues. Trimming took off 3 bases at V and 5 bases at J, with 8 bases between the two ends. The CDR3: CASSDRLHEQYF. The CDR3 DNA sequence: TGCGCCAGCAGTGATAGATTACACGAGCAGTACTTC.

This clone was detected a few times. This chain connects TRBV3-1 (or the pseudogene TRBV3-2) to TRBJ1-1; D might be TRBD1 (5 bases). Deletions cut 4 bases from V and 5 bases from J, with 14 bases between. Per germline, CDR1 LGHDT and CDR2 YNNKEL (reference sequence). The CDR3 has 14 residues. The DNA for the CDR3 is TGTGCCAGCAGCCTGGCGGGGGTGGGAACTGAAGCTTTCTTT. Amino acid sequence: CASSLAGVGTEAFF.

This chain links TRBV7-8 with TRBJ2-5; unclear D gene. V was pared by 6 bases and J by 2 bases, with 16 bases between. Germline loops: CDR1 SGHVS, CDR2 FQNEAQ. CDR3 length: 15 amino acids. In DNA, the CDR3 is TGTGCCAGCAGGCCATCCTACGTTCGACAAGAGACCCAGTACTTC. It translates to CASRPSYVRQETQYF.

This clone is a singleton in its sample. This chain uses TRBV6-5 with TRBJ2-7; 9 positions agree with TRBD1. This CDR3 is built from 14 residues. Trimming took 6 bases from V and 2 from J; bases not matched to a gene: 5. CDR1 MNHEY and CDR2 SVGAGI come from the germline V gene. In DNA, the CDR3 is TGTGCCAGCAGGAGACAGGGGGTAGCCTACGAGCAGTACTTC. Its protein is CASRRQGVAYEQYF.

CDR3 residues: CASSMGRSTDTQYF. The CDR3 nucleotides are TGTGCCAGCAGCATGGGCCGAAGCACAGATACGCAGTATTTT. The chain recombines TRBV13 with TRBJ2-3; D is uncertain. CDR1 is PRHDT, CDR2 FYEKMQ, per germline (reference sequence). V gave up 5 bases and J gave up 0 bases, with 9 bases separating them. There are 14 residues in the CDR3.